This T cell receptor (beta chain) derives from a study of molecular identifiers for immune sequencing clone quantification. The study's findings and limits: Effector cells kept over 98% of their molecules in clones above 20 RNA copies, while naive cells kept under 1% there.

Libraries of naive CD8 cells were prepared from 20,000 to 1,000,000 sorted cells using 10%, 30% or 50% RNA. This clonotype was detected ten times or more. Its antigen is unknown. The CDR3 has 18 residues. The trim removed 6 bases at V and 2 bases at J, leaving 7 bases unmatched. Methods described previously, with TCR primers listed, were used for bulk TCR libraries. Using its own MiXCR run on the PCR reads, TCRdb lists one record per CDR3 protein. Among 100,000 or so distinct CDR3 sequences, approximately 22% were seen once, and the ten largest hold about 0.95%. The sequence was collected from a human donor in good health. Some libraries in this study had Jurkat cell RNA spiked in. The sequencing input was naive CD8+ T cells from blood, with Jurkat cell RNA spiked in. Sample subset: FACS-sorted CD8+CD4-CCR7+CD45RA+ naive T cells. The chain joins TRBV12-3 or TRBV12-4 to TRBJ2-6; TRBD2 matches 13 bases. The chain's CDR3 is CASSPGLAGIAGANVLTF. In nucleotides, the CDR3 is TGTGCCAGCAGCCCGGGACTAGCGGGAATTGCTGGGGCCAACGTCCTGACTTTC.